A single sample gave rise to the 14 T cell receptor beta chains below, sequenced in a study of blood T cell repertoires in COVID-19. TCRdb keeps only in-frame clones here, not all; method: immunoSEQ multiplex PCR. The sample has 200,000 to 250,000 clones, 89% seen once; the top ten hold 4% to 5.5%. The source material was peripheral blood. The receptors derive from a woman in her thirties or forties with acute or convalescent COVID-19.

V and J are TRBV9 and TRBJ2-3; 11 positions agree with TRBD2. Germline V lookup: CDR1 SGDLS, CDR2 YYNGEE. The CDR3 sequence is 14 residues long. The ends lost 2 bases at V and 4 bases at J; junction bases unmatched: 0. The CDR3 loop is CASSVSGGADTQYF. CDR3 DNA: TGTGCCAGCAGCGTTAGCGGGGGGGCAGATACGCAGTATTTT.

CDR3 DNA: TGTGCCAGCAGTGACTCGGATATGGGCCAGCAGTTCTTC. It is translated as CASSDSDMGQQFF. The V call is TRBV6-4, the J call TRBJ2-1, with D unclear. CDR1 and CDR2 from the germline V gene are MRHNA and SNTAGT. V shed 0 bases and J shed 11 bases, with 11 bases lying between them. The CDR3 sequence is 13 residues long.

The rearrangement links TRBV19 to TRBJ1-2; 9 nucleotides match TRBD1. CDR1 LNHDA and CDR2 SQIVND come from the germline V gene (reference sequence). V was pared by 3 bases and J by 2 bases, with 4 bases of the junction left unmatched. This CDR3 has 15 amino acids. Here the CDR3 DNA reads TGTGCCAGTAGTATGGGACAGGGACTCAACTATGGCTACACCTTC. Its translation: CASSMGQGLNYGYTF.

The V and J genes are TRBV9 and TRBJ2-1; D gene unclear. V lost 0 bases and J lost 0, with 10 bases in between. The CDR3 runs to 16 residues. Germline values: CDR1 SGDLS, CDR2 YYNGEE. CDR3 DNA: TGTGCCAGCAGCGTAGGAGGATTCAGCTCCTACAATGAGCAGTTCTTC. Protein product: CASSVGGFSSYNEQFF.

V and J are TRBV6-5 and TRBJ1-2, with D maybe TRBD1 (5 bases). Germline values: CDR1 MNHEY, CDR2 SVGAGI. Trimming took 2 bases from V and 5 from J, leaving 15 bases between them. The CDR3 extends over 15 amino acids. In DNA form, the CDR3 reads TGTGCCAGCAGTTACGGGCACGCGGAGGGGTATGGCTACACCTTC. Translation: CASSYGHAEGYGYTF.

The V and J genes are TRBV7-9 and TRBJ1-2; the D is unclear. Germline CDR1 is SEHNR and CDR2 is FQNEAQ (reference sequence). V gave up 5 bases and J gave up 0 bases, with 13 bases separating them. CDR3 length: 15 amino acids. The CDR3 DNA is TGTGCCAGCAGCCCCAGCGCCACGACTAACTATGGCTACACCTTC. The encoded protein is CASSPSATTNYGYTF.

This chain connects TRBV6-5 to TRBJ2-5; 14 nucleotides line up with TRBD2. The CDR3 covers 14 residues. The junction had 4 bases not matched to a gene; V was cut back by 2 bases and J by 11 bases. Germline CDR1 and CDR2: MNHEY and SVGAGI. The chain's CDR3 is CASSYGTSGGAQYF. The CDR3 nucleotides read TGTGCCAGCAGTTACGGGACTAGCGGGGGAGCTCAGTACTTC.

The chain combines TRBV7-6 with TRBJ2-5, with D possibly matching TRBD2 (6 bases). Germline V gene lookup returns CDR1 SGHVS and CDR2 FNYEAQ. Trimming removed 6 bases from V and 2 bases from J, with 16 bases in between. The CDR3 totals 15 residues. In nucleotides, the CDR3 is TGTGCCAGCAGTCACGGTGGGGGGTCTCAAGAGACCCAGTACTTC. This gives the protein CASSHGGGSQETQYF.

This chain connects TRBV4-1 to TRBJ1-2; D gene ambiguous. The ends were cut back, 3 bases at V and 7 bases at J, with 15 bases in the middle. Germline lookup yields CDR1 MGHRA and CDR2 YSYEKL. The CDR3 has 14 residues. CDR3 in amino acids: CASSQVQFDGGYTF. The CDR3 coding sequence is TGCGCCAGCAGCCAGGTCCAGTTCGATGGTGGCTACACCTTC.

CDR3 sequence reads: CASSLTPGRRGYEQYV. The DNA of the CDR3 is TGCGCCAGCAGCTTGACCCCCGGGAGACGGGGTTACGAGCAGTACGTC. The rearrangement uses TRBV5-1 and TRBJ2-7; a weak D match, TRBD2 (6 bases). CDR3 length: 16 residues. Trimming took off 1 base at V and 4 bases at J, with 18 bases between the two ends. Germline V gene data show CDR1 as SGHRS and CDR2 as YFSETQ.

V usage is TRBV6-2 or TRBV6-3 and J usage is TRBJ1-5; D is uncertain. Per germline, CDR1 MNHEY and CDR2 SVGEGT. There are 15 residues in the CDR3. V was clipped by 2 bases and J by 7 bases, with 15 bases between them. The CDR3 sequence is CASSYTGVNNQPQHF. DNA of the CDR3: TGTGCCAGCAGTTACACCGGGGTCAACAACCAGCCCCAGCATTTT.

This chain uses TRBV29-1 with TRBJ1-1, with D maybe TRBD1 (5 bases). Trimming pared 7 bases from V and 4 bases from J, leaving 16 bases between. The CDR3 totals 13 residues. Germline V gene data show CDR1 as SQVTM and CDR2 as ANQGSEA. The DNA of the CDR3 is TGCAGCGCCCGGTTAGGGGAGGGCACTGAAGCTTTCTTT. It is translated as CSARLGEGTEAFF. Drawing the rest from reference TRBV29-1 and TRBJ1-1, the complete variable domain is SAVISQKPSRDICQRGTSLTIQCQVDSQVTMMFWYRQQPGQSLTLIATANQGSEATYESGFVIDKFPISRPNLTFSTLTVSNMSPEDSSIYLCSARLGEGTEAFFGQGTRLTVV.

CDR3 sequence: CASSRGWGEKLFF. Here the CDR3 DNA reads TGTGCCAGCAGTCGGGGTTGGGGTGAAAAACTGTTTTTT. The chain is built from TRBV27 and TRBJ1-4, with no clear D. CDR1 and CDR2 from the germline V gene are MNHEY and SMNVEV (reference sequence). Trimming removed 5 bases at V and 7 bases at J, with 11 bases between. This CDR3 is built from 13 residues.

This clone was found once. The V gene is TRBV2, the J gene TRBJ1-1; D is undetermined. The CDR3 is 16 residues long. Germline-derived CDR1 and CDR2 are SNHLY and FYNNEI. Trimming left V 4 bases short and J 0 bases short, with 15 bases between. As DNA, the CDR3 is TGTGCCAGCAGTGGCGGTGTGCAGCTAATGAACACTGAAGCTTTCTTT. Its translation: CASSGGVQLMNTEAFF.